The TCR beta chain described here comes from a study of CD8 T cells in ankylosing spondylitis. For this clonotype: The target antigen is unknown.

General study results and limits: Blood from ankylosing spondylitis patients appeared to carry a characteristic eight-variant TCR beta motif. Both synovial fluid and blood in reactive arthritis had previously been reported to carry some motif variants.

The TCR beta libraries were generated through quantitative 5'-RACE incorporating molecular barcodes. TCRdb reanalysed the 5' RACE reads using MiXCR and keeps one entry per CDR3 protein. The data contain a few hundred thousand distinct CDR3 sequences, approximately 8% of them seen just once; the ten biggest clones take up just over 14%. The CDR3 is made up of 15 amino acids. V shed 7 bases, J shed 3 bases, and the junction held 10 bases outside the gene matches. Germline-derived CDR1 and CDR2 are SNHLY and FYNNEI. The chain uses TRBV2 and TRBJ2-5, with TRBD1 identical over 8 bases. The receptor was derived from a male donor with ankylosing spondylitis. The material sequenced was blood, either unsorted or a sorted T cell fraction (not recorded which). The CDR3 nucleotides are TGTGCCAGCACCCCGGACAGGGCACGGAAAGAGACCCAGTACTTC. It translates to CASTPDRARKETQYF.